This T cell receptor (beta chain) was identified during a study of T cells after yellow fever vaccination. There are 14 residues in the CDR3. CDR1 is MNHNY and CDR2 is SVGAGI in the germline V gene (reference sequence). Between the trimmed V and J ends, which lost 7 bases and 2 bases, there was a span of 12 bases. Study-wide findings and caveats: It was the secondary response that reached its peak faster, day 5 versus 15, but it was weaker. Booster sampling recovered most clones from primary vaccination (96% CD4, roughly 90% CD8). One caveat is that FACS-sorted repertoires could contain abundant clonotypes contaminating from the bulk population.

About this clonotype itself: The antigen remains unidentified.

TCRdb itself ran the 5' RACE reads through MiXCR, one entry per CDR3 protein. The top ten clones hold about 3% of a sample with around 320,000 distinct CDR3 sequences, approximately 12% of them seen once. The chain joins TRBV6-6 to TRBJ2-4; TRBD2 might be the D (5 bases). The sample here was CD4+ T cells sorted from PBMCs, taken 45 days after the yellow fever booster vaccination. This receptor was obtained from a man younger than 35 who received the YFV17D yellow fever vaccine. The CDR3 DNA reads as TGTGCCAGCACCGCAGGACTGCCCAAAAACATTCAGTACTTC. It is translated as CASTAGLPKNIQYF.